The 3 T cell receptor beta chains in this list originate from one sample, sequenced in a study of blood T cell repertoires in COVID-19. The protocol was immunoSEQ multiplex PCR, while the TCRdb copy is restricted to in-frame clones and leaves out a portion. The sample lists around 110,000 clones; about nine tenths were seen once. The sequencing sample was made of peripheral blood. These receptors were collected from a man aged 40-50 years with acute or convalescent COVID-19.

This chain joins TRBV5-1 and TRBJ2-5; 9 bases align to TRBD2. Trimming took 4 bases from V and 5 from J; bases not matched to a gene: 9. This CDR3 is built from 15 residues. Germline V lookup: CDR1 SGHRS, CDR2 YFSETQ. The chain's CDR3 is CASSRAGGSRETQYF. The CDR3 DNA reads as TGCGCCAGCAGCAGAGCGGGAGGATCGCGGGAGACCCAGTACTTC.

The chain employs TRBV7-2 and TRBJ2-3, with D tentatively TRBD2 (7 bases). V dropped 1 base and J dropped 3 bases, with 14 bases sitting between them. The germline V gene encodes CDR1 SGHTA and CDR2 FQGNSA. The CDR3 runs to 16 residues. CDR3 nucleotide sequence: TGTGCCAGCAGCTTAGTTGGGGGGGCTTCTACAGATACGCAGTATTTT. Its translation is CASSLVGGASTDTQYF.

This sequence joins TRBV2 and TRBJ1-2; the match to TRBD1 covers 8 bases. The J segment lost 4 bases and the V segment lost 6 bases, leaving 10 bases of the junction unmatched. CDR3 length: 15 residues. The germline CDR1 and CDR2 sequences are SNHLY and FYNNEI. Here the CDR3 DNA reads TGTGCCAGCAGCCGACAGGGGCCCACCGGCTATGGCTACACCTTC. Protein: CASSRQGPTGYGYTF.